These 3 T cell receptor beta chains came from one sample sequenced in a study of blood T cell repertoires in COVID-19. The assay was immunoSEQ multiplex PCR, and TCRdb's table has in-frame clones only and misses some. The data contain 270,000 or so clones, approximately 85% of them singletons. Sequenced: peripheral blood. Receptors were obtained from a human donor in a cohort sampled during active COVID-19.

The chain recombines TRBV7-3 with TRBJ2-1; 11 bases agree with TRBD2. CDR1 SGHTA and CDR2 FQGTGA come from the germline V gene. V gave up 5 bases and J gave up 6 bases; unmatched junction bases: 3. This CDR3 is built from 14 residues. The CDR3 reads CASSPTSGTNEQFF. The CDR3 coding sequence is TGTGCCAGCAGCCCGACTAGCGGGACCAATGAGCAGTTCTTC.

This chain connects TRBV10-3 to TRBJ1-2; TRBD1 might be the D (5 bases). The CDR3 is 14 residues long. Looked up from germline, CDR1 is ENHRY and CDR2 is SYGVKD. Trimming cost V 4 bases and J 4 bases, with 13 bases left between them. The CDR3: CAISGPGEPYGYTF. The CDR3 coding sequence is TGTGCCATCAGTGGGCCGGGGGAGCCCTATGGCTACACCTTC.

CDR3 sequence: CASSLGTGGENYGYTF. In DNA form, the CDR3 reads TGCGCCAGCAGCTTGGGGACAGGGGGAGAAAACTATGGCTACACCTTC. The V gene is TRBV5-1, the J gene TRBJ1-2; 10 positions agree with TRBD1. CDR1 and CDR2 from the germline V gene are SGHRS and YFSETQ. V dropped 0 bases and J dropped 2; count of bases not matched to a gene: 4. The CDR3 totals 16 residues.